The clone carrying this TCR beta chain was detected many times. Its antigen is currently unknown. The sample comes from a study of read filtering for tumor transcriptome and immune sequencing. Across the study: Whole-transcriptome libraries were prepared after DNase treatment.

General study points: The CD138-negative fraction was mixed bone marrow immune cells, not pure T cells.

The CDR3 length is 14 residues. Trimming pared 7 bases from V and 4 bases from J, leaving 17 bases between. Per the germline V gene, CDR1 is SQVTM and CDR2 is ANQGSEA. The library was built from roughly 400 ng RNA with molecular barcoded adaptors for alpha/delta and beta/gamma chains. MiXCR was run by TCRdb on the reads, yielding one entry per CDR3 protein. Of under 150,000 distinct CDR3 sequences listed, less than 15% were seen once; the top ten hold 7% to 9%. The receptor's source is a donor aged 40 or older with multiple myeloma. The chain has TRBV29-1 and TRBJ2-1; TRBD1 might be the D (6 bases). The source material was a population of CD138-negative cells sorted from bone marrow. The CDR3 DNA sequence: TGCAGCGCTTCCGACAGGACCCTATACAATGAGCAGTTCTTC. Encoded protein: CSASDRTLYNEQFF.